Each of the 7 T cell receptor beta chains below was sequenced from the same sample in a study of T cell responses to AZD1222 COVID-19 vaccine. The repertoire was sequenced with immunoSEQ multiplex PCR; TCRdb's copy has only in-frame clones and lacks some. This sample has some 81,000 clones, with around nine tenths found just once. Specimen: peripheral blood, collected 28 days after the second AZD1222 dose. Receptors originate from an adult who received the AZD1222 COVID-19 vaccine.

This chain joins TRBV5-1 and TRBJ2-2; D may be TRBD2 (6 bases). Trimming took 0 bases from V and 6 from J, leaving 12 bases between them. This CDR3 has 15 residues. The V gene's germline CDR1 is SGHRS and CDR2 YFSETQ. The CDR3 protein is CASSLAASAPGELFF. CDR3 in DNA: TGCGCCAGCAGCTTGGCGGCTAGCGCGCCCGGGGAGCTGTTTTTT.

The V call is TRBV7-9, the J call TRBJ1-1; the D is unclear. CDR1 and CDR2 from the germline V gene are SEHNR and FQNEAQ (reference sequence). V lost 1 base to trimming and J lost 1 base, with 16 bases between them. The CDR3 runs 17 residues. DNA of the CDR3: TGTGCCAGCAGCTTAGTTACAGTTAACTTGGGGAACACTGAAGCTTTCTTT. This gives the protein CASSLVTVNLGNTEAFF.

The chain has TRBV28 and TRBJ1-5; TRBD1 matches 7 bases. This CDR3 comprises 16 residues. Germline-derived CDR1 and CDR2 are MDHEN and SYDVKM. Trimming cost V 4 bases and J 3 bases; bases outside gene matches: 9. CDR3 sequence: CASSSPTDRVNQPQHF. CDR3 coding DNA: TGTGCCAGCAGTTCACCCACCGACAGGGTCAATCAGCCCCAGCATTTT. The full variable domain, completed using reference TRBV28 and TRBJ1-5, is DVKVTQSSRYLVKRTGEKVFLECVQDMDHENMFWYRQDPGLGLRLIYFSYDVKMKEKGDIPEGYSVSREKKERFSLILESASTNQTSMYLCASSSPTDRVNQPQHFGDGTRLSIL.

As DNA, the CDR3 is TGTGCCAGCAGTTCTAGGGGAGGGGCAGATACGCAGTATTTT. Encoded protein: CASSSRGGADTQYF. The chain has TRBV2 and TRBJ2-3, with 7 bases fitting TRBD2. The CDR3 covers 14 residues. CDR1 and CDR2 (germline): SNHLY, FYNNEI. V was clipped by 5 bases and J by 4 bases; unmatched bases: 6.

The chain links TRBV20-1 to TRBJ1-3, with unresolved D. The CDR3 totals 11 residues. The V gene lost 0 bases and the J gene lost 5 bases, with 2 bases spanning the gap. The germline gives CDR1 DFQATT, CDR2 SNEGSKA (reference sequence). The chain's CDR3 is CSARERNTIYF. Written as DNA, the CDR3 is TGCAGTGCTAGAGAACGAAACACCATATATTTT.

The J gene is TRBJ2-1, the V gene TRBV28; 7 nucleotides match TRBD2. The germline gives CDR1 MDHEN, CDR2 SYDVKM. The V and J ends lost 2 bases and 0 bases, in that order; junction bases with no gene match: 10. The CDR3 has 18 residues. The CDR3 is CASSLGLAVTRSYNEQFF. DNA for the CDR3: TGTGCCAGCAGTTTAGGGCTAGCGGTAACCCGCTCCTACAATGAGCAGTTCTTC.

This chain links TRBV5-1 with TRBJ2-1, with TRBD1 matching over 7 bases. The germline V gene has CDR1 SGHRS and CDR2 YFSETQ. This CDR3 spans 13 amino acids. The J segment lost 7 bases and the V segment lost 4 bases, leaving 5 bases of the junction unmatched. In DNA form, the CDR3 reads TGCGCCAGCAGCGCCGACAGGGAGAATGAGCAGTTCTTC. It translates to CASSADRENEQFF.